The 27 T cell receptor beta chains below all came from one sample that was sequenced in a study of technical replicates of blood from a handful of donors. Repertoires were generated with immunoSEQ multiplex PCR, while TCRdb's copy carries only in-frame clones and drops some. The sample lists tens of thousands of clones, 94% occurring once. The sequenced sample consisted of T cells isolated from PBMCs. The receptors stem from a human donor in good health.

This chain connects TRBV15 to TRBJ1-2, with 9 bases that match TRBD1. CDR1 LNHNV and CDR2 YYDKDF come from the germline V gene (reference sequence). After removal of 3 bases from V and 2 bases from J, the junction contained 4 bases not matched to a gene. There are 15 residues in the CDR3. The CDR3 DNA reads TGTGCCACCAGCAGGAGACAGGGGGAAAACTATGGCTACACCTTC. It yields the protein CATSRRQGENYGYTF.

V gene TRBV6-1 combines with J gene TRBJ1-2, with D possibly matching TRBD1 (6 bases). V lost 3 bases, J lost 8 bases, and 13 bases lay in between. Germline V gives CDR1 MNHNS, CDR2 SASEGT. CDR3 length: 13 amino acids. The chain's CDR3 is CASSESQGIGYTF. The CDR3 DNA reads TGTGCCAGCAGTGAGTCACAGGGTATAGGCTACACCTTC.

The chain carries TRBV5-1 and TRBJ2-1; TRBD1 matches 10 bases. The V and J ends lost 2 bases and 5 bases, in that order; junction bases with no gene match: 13. CDR1 and CDR2 from the germline V gene are SGHRS and YFSETQ. There are 18 residues in the CDR3. Written as DNA, the CDR3 is TGCGCCAGCAGCTTAGGACAGGGGGATACTGGCCGTAACAATGAGCAGTTCTTC. This gives the protein CASSLGQGDTGRNNEQFF. The full variable domain, its missing parts supplied by reference TRBV5-1 and TRBJ2-1, is KAGVTQTPRYLIKTRGQQVTLSCSPISGHRSVSWYQQTPGQGLQFLFEYFSETQRNKGNFPGRFSGRQFSNSRSEMNVSTLELGDSALYLCASSLGQGDTGRNNEQFFGPGTRLTVL.

The rearrangement links TRBV19 to TRBJ2-7, with TRBD1 identical over 11 bases. The CDR3 runs to 14 residues. Looked up from germline, CDR1 is LNHDA and CDR2 is SQIVND (reference sequence). The V segment lost 5 bases and the J segment 7 bases; nucleotides outside the gene matches: 7. CDR3 bases: TGTGCCAGTAGTGCAGGACAGGGGGCGAGAGAGCAGTACTTC. It translates to CASSAGQGAREQYF.

The chain uses TRBV7-9 and TRBJ2-7; D gene ambiguous. In germline, CDR1 is SEHNR, CDR2 FQNEAQ (reference sequence). V was pared by 4 bases and J by 3 bases, with 10 bases between. The length of the CDR3 is 13 residues. The DNA of the CDR3 is TGTGCCAGCAGCTCGATCCTAGGCTACGAGCAGTACTTC. The encoded protein is CASSSILGYEQYF.

As DNA, the CDR3 is TGTGCCAGCAGTCCGTCCGGCAATCAGCCCCAGCATTTT. Translation gives CASSPSGNQPQHF. The gene calls are TRBV5-6 and TRBJ1-5; the D is unclear. V lost 5 bases and J 2 bases, leaving 8 bases between the germline ends. CDR3 size: 13 residues. Germline V gives CDR1 SGHDT, CDR2 YYEEEE.

V and J are TRBV19 and TRBJ1-5; D possibly corresponds to TRBD1 (5 bases). This CDR3 has 18 residues. Germline V gene lookup returns CDR1 LNHDA and CDR2 SQIVND (reference sequence). Trimming stripped 3 bases from V and 4 bases from J, with 22 bases between. The CDR3 DNA sequence: TGTGCCAGTAGTATTGCAAGGGGAGGTACTATGGGGAATCAGCCCCAGCATTTT. This codes for CASSIARGGTMGNQPQHF.

This chain uses TRBV4-2 with TRBJ1-5; 7 bases fit TRBD1. This CDR3 is built from 17 residues. Germline loops: CDR1 LGHNA, CDR2 YNFKEQ. V shed 0 bases and J 3 bases; nucleotides not matched to a gene: 8. CDR3 DNA sequence: TGTGCCAGCAGCCAAGATTGGCACAGGGGAGACAATCAGCCCCAGCATTTT. Translated, it gives CASSQDWHRGDNQPQHF.

This clone was counted a single time. V is TRBV27 and J is TRBJ1-6; the D is unclear. The CDR3 has 14 amino acids. V was cut by 5 bases and J by 9 bases, with 14 bases left in between. CDR1 and CDR2 from the germline V gene are MNHEY and SMNVEV (reference sequence). DNA of the CDR3: TGTGCCAGCAGTCCGTCGGTTTCTAGTTCACCCCTCCACTTT. Translating gives CASSPSVSSSPLHF.

The chain uses TRBV7-6 and TRBJ1-1, with D unclear. V was cut by 4 bases and J by 4 bases, with 10 bases left in between. This CDR3 is 13 amino acids long. The germline V gene encodes CDR1 SGHVS and CDR2 FNYEAQ. CDR3 DNA: TGTGCCAGCAGCTACCAACACCGCACTGAAGCTTTCTTT. It is translated as CASSYQHRTEAFF.

The J gene is TRBJ2-7, the V gene TRBV29-1; possibly TRBD2 for D (5 bases). The CDR3 is 14 amino acids. V was shortened by 2 bases and J by 3 bases, with 14 bases between the two germline ends. Per germline, CDR1 SQVTM and CDR2 ANQGSEA. The CDR3 reads CSVEPAGENYEQYF. In DNA, the CDR3 is TGCAGCGTTGAACCCGCCGGGGAAAACTACGAGCAGTACTTC.

The gene calls are TRBV10-3 and TRBJ2-7; 13 bases are shared with TRBD2. Germline V CDR1 and CDR2: ENHRY, SYGVKD. The ends lost 7 bases at V and 2 bases at J; junction bases unmatched: 5. The CDR3 runs to 15 residues. The CDR3 nucleotides are TGTGCCATCAAAGAGGGACTAGCGGGACCCTACGAGCAGTACTTC. As protein: CAIKEGLAGPYEQYF.

The V call is TRBV6-5, the J call TRBJ1-1; unclear D gene. Germline lookup yields CDR1 MNHEY and CDR2 SVGAGI. The CDR3 has 13 amino acids. Trimming took 2 bases from V and 9 from J, leaving 13 bases between them. Written as DNA, the CDR3 is TGTGCCAGCAGTTACCTCTTAGATACGAAAGCTTTCTTT. Residues: CASSYLLDTKAFF.

The chain carries TRBV16 and TRBJ2-7, with a possible D match to TRBD1 (6 bases). Trimming pared 4 bases from V and 0 bases from J, leaving 7 bases between. The CDR3 spans 13 residues. Germline CDR1 KGHSY, CDR2 FQNENV. CDR3 residues: CASSLGGSYEQYF. The CDR3 DNA follows: TGTGCCAGCAGCCTAGGGGGCTCCTACGAGCAGTACTTC.

The chain links TRBV11-2 to TRBJ1-1; 8 bases are shared with TRBD1. The CDR3 covers 12 residues. Germline assignment: CDR1 SGHAT and CDR2 FQNNGV. Germline trimming cut 6 bases from V and 8 bases from J; bases unmatched to any gene: 5. The chain's CDR3 is CASSRQGLEAFF. The CDR3 nucleotides read TGTGCCAGCAGTCGACAGGGGCTAGAAGCTTTCTTT.

This chain joins TRBV11-2 and TRBJ2-3, with 8 positions matching TRBD2. In germline, CDR1 is SGHAT, CDR2 FQNNGV. V gave up 5 bases and J gave up 0 bases; unmatched junction bases: 4. This CDR3 spans 15 amino acids. The CDR3 coding sequence is TGTGCCAGCAGCCCCATAGCGGGGAGCACAGATACGCAGTATTTT. This translates into CASSPIAGSTDTQYF. The variable domain in full, with the rest retrieved from reference TRBV11-2 and TRBJ2-3, is EAGVAQSPRYKIIEKRQSVAFWCNPISGHATLYWYQQILGQGPKLLIQFQNNGVVDDSQLPKDRFSAERLKGVDSTLKIQPAKLEDSAVYLCASSPIAGSTDTQYFGPGTRLTVL.

The J gene is TRBJ1-2, the V gene TRBV5-6; D is perhaps TRBD1 (5 bases). Germline-derived CDR1 and CDR2 are SGHDT and YYEEEE. With 3 bases removed from V and 7 bases from J, the gap between germline ends came to 10 bases. The CDR3 is 12 residues long. CDR3 sequence reads: CASSWGVSGYTF. DNA of the CDR3: TGTGCCAGCAGCTGGGGGGTCTCTGGCTACACCTTC.

The V gene is TRBV27, the J gene TRBJ2-1; perhaps TRBD2 as D (7 bases). CDR3 size: 14 residues. CDR1 and CDR2 (germline): MNHEY, SMNVEV (reference sequence). Trimming cost V 3 bases and J 9 bases, with 15 bases left between them. In DNA, the CDR3 is TGTGCCAGCAGTTTGTCCAAGGGGGGGACTGAGCAGTTCTTC. This translates into CASSLSKGGTEQFF.

CDR3 residues: CASSFAGSEETQYF. CDR3 nucleotide sequence: TGCGCCAGCAGCTTCGCGGGGAGTGAAGAGACCCAGTACTTC. The chain combines TRBV5-1 with TRBJ2-5; D is possibly TRBD2 (6 bases). Looked up from germline, CDR1 is SGHRS and CDR2 is YFSETQ. The CDR3 loop spans 14 amino acids. Trimming pared 2 bases from V and 3 bases from J, leaving 11 bases between.

The J gene is TRBJ2-1, the V gene TRBV9; 11 bases line up with TRBD1. The CDR3 is made up of 15 amino acids. Germline V lookup: CDR1 SGDLS, CDR2 YYNGEE. J gave up 2 bases and V 3 bases, and 1 base lay outside the gene matches. The CDR3 sequence: CASSAGQGAYNEQFF. DNA of the CDR3: TGTGCCAGCAGCGCGGGACAGGGGGCCTACAATGAGCAGTTCTTC.

The chain has TRBV5-4 and TRBJ2-2; tentative D call: TRBD1 (5 bases). Trimming stripped 2 bases from V and 3 bases from J, with 11 bases between. This CDR3 has 15 residues. Germline CDR1 and CDR2: SGHNT and YYREEE (reference sequence). In DNA form, the CDR3 reads TGTGCCAGCAGCTTCAGGGATGAGGACACCGGGGAGCTGTTTTTT. It translates to CASSFRDEDTGELFF.

The genes are TRBV4-1 and TRBJ2-1; D may be TRBD1 (6 bases). CDR1 and CDR2 (germline): MGHRA, YSYEKL. The CDR3 runs to 14 residues. With 4 bases removed from V and 8 bases from J, the gap between germline ends came to 15 bases. The CDR3 sequence: CASSLPGARDEQFF. As DNA, the CDR3 is TGCGCCAGCAGCCTCCCAGGGGCCCGGGATGAGCAGTTCTTC.

This clone has a single count. The chain has TRBV4-1 and TRBJ2-3; 9 nucleotides agree with TRBD1. The CDR3 extends over 15 amino acids. J lost 6 bases, V lost 4 bases, and 8 bases had no gene match. Germline values: CDR1 MGHRA, CDR2 YSYEKL. DNA for the CDR3: TGCGCCAGCAGCCGTATCAACAGGGGGCTCGATACGCAGTATTTT. This encodes CASSRINRGLDTQYF.

This sequence joins TRBV5-1 and TRBJ1-3; TRBD1 is a possible D gene (5 bases). Trimming removed 0 bases at V and 7 bases at J, with 17 bases between. There are 16 residues in the CDR3. CDR1 and CDR2 (germline): SGHRS, YFSETQ. The DNA of the CDR3 is TGCGCCAGCAGCTTGGACCCGGGTTGGGGCCGGAACACCATATATTTT. Protein: CASSLDPGWGRNTIYF.

The chain recombines TRBV5-1 with TRBJ1-1; 8 bases are a match to TRBD1. The germline V gene encodes CDR1 SGHRS and CDR2 YFSETQ. V shed 4 bases, J shed 2 bases, and the junction held 4 bases outside the gene matches. CDR3 length: 14 residues. CDR3 protein: CASSPTGGNTEAFF. As DNA, the CDR3 is TGCGCCAGCAGCCCTACAGGGGGAAACACTGAAGCTTTCTTT.

The gene calls are TRBV11-2 and TRBJ1-2; possibly TRBD1 for D (5 bases). There are 12 residues in the CDR3. V was trimmed by 4 bases and J by 6 bases, leaving 9 bases between them. The germline CDR1 and CDR2 sequences are SGHAT and FQNNGV. The CDR3 nucleotides are TGTGCCAGCAGCTCCAGGGAGGATGGCTACACCTTC. It specifies CASSSREDGYTF.

V is TRBV9 and J is TRBJ1-3, with 10 bases matching TRBD1. Trimming at V came to 3 bases and at J to 1 base, leaving 1 base not matched to a gene. Germline V gene sequence: CDR1 SGDLS, CDR2 YYNGEE. The CDR3 length is 15 residues. The CDR3: CASSGDRGSGNTIYF. The CDR3 bases are TGTGCCAGCAGCGGGGACAGGGGTTCTGGAAACACCATATATTTT.